This section outlines one TCR beta chain sequence together with its context. What it recognizes is unknown. An end of the junction differs from the germline gene, which may be a read error. The data derive from a study of blood T cells in healthy people across ages. A second PCR of 7 to 11 cycles used a sample-barcoded 5' primer and a J-beta primer mix. MiXCR, applied by TCRdb to the 5' RACE reads, yields one record per CDR3 protein. This sample yields around 1,000,000 distinct CDR3 sequences, of which almost 25% are seen a single time; around 0.75% belongs to the top ten. Study-wide results and limits: Bulk PBMC profiling left naive and antigen-experienced comparisons inconclusive. A greater number of naive CD4+ cells and higher diversity distinguished long-lived donors from aged donors.

The CDR3 is made up of 22 amino acids. CDR1 LGHNA and CDR2 YNFKEQ come from the germline V gene. This sample was also put to use in a study of T cells of mothers and their children. That report adds: The yield was over 8 million TCR beta CDR3 reads from each mother and roughly 3 million from each child. Whether related or unrelated, pairs show similar shaping of TCR recombination output by thymic selection.

The sequencing input was blood. This TCR was recovered from a girl aged 2 to 9 in good health. V usage is TRBV4-2 and J usage is TRBJ2-5; 9 nucleotides line up with TRBD2. The CDR3 DNA follows: TGTGCCAGCAGCCAAGATAGGCTAGCGGGGTACTCCAGGGCTTCGTACCAAGAAACCCAGTACTTC. This gives the protein CASSQDRLAGYSRASYQETQYF.